This TCR beta chain was identified during a study of shared clonotypes between healthy human individuals. Profiling relied on immunoSEQ multiplex PCR, and the TCRdb table lists in-frame clones only, not all of them. The table shows more than 1.2 million clones, with around 98.5% occurring only once. V lost 4 bases and J lost 6, with 13 bases in between. Germline V CDR1 and CDR2: SQVTM, ANQGSEA. This CDR3 comprises 12 residues. Note on this clone: Its antigen remains unidentified.

Every one of the donors was a Caucasian adult that lived in Nashville, Tennessee. General study points: Estimated richness was generally greater in naive than memory subsets. The four-donor shared clonotypes exceeded non-shared clonotypes in generation probability, with non-shared ones scoring lower. The sharing of around 5% of naive CD4 clonotypes was seen across a handful of donors.

Input material: naive CD4+ T cells sorted from blood. Regarding subset: CD45RA+ positively selected. V is TRBV29-1 and J is TRBJ2-7, with no clear D. The source is a young man in good health. The CDR3 region has the DNA TGCAGCGTTGGAGAAAAGAATGGCGAGCAGTACTTC. Translation gives CSVGEKNGEQYF.